The rows below give T cell receptor beta chains drawn from one sample of a study of breast tumors, draining lymph nodes, adjacent tissues. Each CDR3 protein is one row after TCRdb ran MiXCR on the multiplex PCR reads. The table records tens of thousands of distinct CDR3 sequences, roughly a fifth of them present only once. The sample consisted of axillary lymph node tissue. The receptors stem from a female donor with breast cancer. Some clones in this sample may be carry-over from other donors' samples. The conserved cysteine and the conserved F or W are not part of the CDR3 here. Fields, in order: V gene, J gene, CDR3 protein.

TRBV24-1	TRBJ2-7	ATSDLPGRSYEQY
TRBV20-1	TRBJ1-1	SARGTGVTEAF
TRBV15	TRBJ2-1	ATSSSLTFNEQF
TRBV5-1	TRBJ2-3	ASRPGQGTDTQY
TRBV6-5	TRBJ2-3	ASSYSPSAGEDTQY
TRBV12-3/TRBV12-4	TRBJ2-2	ASSPEGDSRELF
TRBV20-1	TRBJ2-5	SARAGSSQETQY
TRBV20-1	TRBJ1-3	SASSTGRASGNTIY
TRBV18	TRBJ2-5	ASSPPRGQETQY
TRBV18	TRBJ2-7	ASSPPGQGGYEQY
TRBV7-2	TRBJ2-7	ASSLTGNHEQY
TRBV20-1	TRBJ2-5	SAASQETQY
TRBV5-1	TRBJ2-7	ASSTAYEQY
TRBV18	TRBJ2-7	ASSPRDRTYEQY
TRBV6-5	TRBJ1-2	ASSPRRTTNYGYT
TRBV4-2	TRBJ2-1	ASSQTMNSEQF
TRBV12-3/TRBV12-4	TRBJ2-7	ASSLGTSAEQY
TRBV7-8	TRBJ2-7	ASSLPASGTSGTYEQY
TRBV4-1	TRBJ2-1	ASSQGVRGRGEQF
TRBV20-1	TRBJ2-1	SAHRGGRGNEQF
TRBV7-3	TRBJ1-2	ASSKDTGNYGYT
TRBV6-2/TRBV6-3	TRBJ1-1	ASSRTANTEAF
TRBV29-1	TRBJ2-1	SVSGTSGLSYNEQF
TRBV19	TRBJ2-2	ASRPGGTNTGELF
TRBV6-2/TRBV6-3	TRBJ2-3	ASSVTGSSTDTQY
TRBV24-1	TRBJ1-2	ATSDPGNRYGYT